This T cell receptor beta chain is from a study of T-cell memory formation after mild COVID-19 (dated by TCRdb to about 2021). Regarding the complete study: TCR sequence clusters from the two donors were largely donor specific. T-cell clones expanding and contracting after mild COVID-19 in two donors were tracked by longitudinal TCRalpha and TCRbeta repertoire sequencing. The cohort was made up of two young adult volunteers, one female and one male, who were previously healthy. Broader findings and caveats from the paper: Only a couple of mild cases were covered in the study, and larger cohorts including severe cases with pre-infection samples were considered necessary. SARS-CoV-2 specificity of the second-wave clones peaking on day 37 was not confirmed. Balanced CD4/CD8 phenotypes were observed for clones contracting from day 15 to 85, whereas a bias towards CD4+ was observed for a second wave of clones expanding from day 15 to 37. Some responding clones were detected in pre-infection memory, suggesting pre-existing cross-reactive memory T cells joined the SARS-CoV-2 response. Contracting CD4+ clones appeared mostly in the CM and EM memory subsets, whereas CD8+ clones were enriched in EMRA.

This clonotype was seen a handful of times. There is no known antigen for this receptor. The record has no base qualities; no much larger clone is one base away. The CDR1 and CDR2 encoded by the germline V gene are MGHDK and SYGVNS. The V and J ends are trimmed by 10 bases and 7 bases, leaving 14 bases between them. Taken from cysteine to phenylalanine, the CDR3 has 11 residues. This entry keeps only the CDR3 DNA: 33 bases, framed from base 1. Sequencing took place on an Illumina NovaSeq 6000. TCRalpha and TCRbeta cDNA libraries were constructed by 5'RACE with constant-segment primers, with sample barcodes and unique molecular identifiers being introduced. RNA was extracted from every sample with Trizol reagent. Libraries were amplified in two PCR steps, with a second sample barcode and Illumina TruSeq adapters added in the second step. The libraries were sequenced on an Illumina NovaSeq using 2 x 150 bp paired-end reads. The authors' analysis ran thus. Demultiplexing of reads and collapsing into UMI-guided consensus sequences were performed with migec v1.2.7. With mixcr v2.1.11, UMI consensuses were aligned to TRA and TRB V and J templates and assembled into clonotypes. Expanded or contracted clonotypes were those called significant by both edgeR and NoisET, with noise models trained on biological replicates. edgeR calls used a false discovery rate-adjusted p below 0.01 and a log2 fold-change threshold of 1. As an exploratory analysis of dynamics, max-normalized trajectories of the 1000 most abundant clonotypes were examined with PCA combined with hierarchical clustering. Each responding clone was given a CD4 or CD8 phenotype based on the CD4+ and CD8+ repertoires, which had been sequenced separately. TCRdb trimmed public reads at Q25 via fastp, called clones via MiXCR and kept in-frame beta chains. One record per CDR3 amino acid sequence lists the most common genes and DNA. TCRdb, rather than the study authors, made the V and J calls. The sample records approximately 500,000 distinct CDR3 sequences, about 23% of which are singletons. Clones ranked in the top ten supply roughly an eighth of the sample.

PBMCs were isolated by Ficoll-Paque density gradient centrifugation. The clonotype originates from an adult woman who had mild COVID-19 (a few samples of this study predate the infection). The sample titles of this study are shuffled in the database, so cell type and time point are left out; the donor was told from shared clones. The chain joins TRBV25-1 to TRBJ2-7, with an unclear D gene assignment. Sequencing used PBMCs or a T cell subset sorted from them (not recorded which). The CDR3 has the sequence CAIGPGGEQYF. The DNA is TGTGCCATCGGGCCTGGTGGGGAGCAGTACTTC.